The rows below give T cell receptor beta chains drawn from one sample of a study of technical replicates of blood from several donors. TCRdb keeps only in-frame clones here, not all; method: immunoSEQ multiplex PCR. This sample has fewer than 85,000 clones; 85% to 95% occur once, and the top ten carry about 4.5%. The sample comprised PBMCs. The receptor source for this set is a human donor in good health. Some clones in this sample may be carry-over from other donors' samples. The CDR3 runs from the conserved cysteine through the conserved F or W. Each record gives: CDR3 DNA, CDR3 protein, D gene, J gene, V gene, clone size. D genes are given only for firm matches. Part of the rows lack a size; the others show once, few, many or a class for expanded clones.

CDR3 DNA: TGTGCCTGGAGCAGGGGGTTGGGCACTGAAGCTTTCTTT; CDR3 protein: CAWSRGLGTEAFF; D gene: TRBD1; J gene: TRBJ1-1; V gene: TRBV30; clone size: -
CDR3 DNA: TGTGCCAGCACCAGACAGGGGTCGTATACTGAAGCTTTCTTT; CDR3 protein: CASTRQGSYTEAFF; D gene: TRBD1; J gene: TRBJ1-1; V gene: TRBV25-1; clone size: -
CDR3 DNA: TGCGCCAGCAGCCAAGAACGGACTAGCGGGAGATACGAGACCCAGTACTTC; CDR3 protein: CASSQERTSGRYETQYF; D gene: TRBD2; J gene: TRBJ2-5; V gene: TRBV4-3; clone size: -
CDR3 DNA: TGTGCCAGCAGCTTAGAACAATCTTACGAGCAGTACTTC; CDR3 protein: CASSLEQSYEQYF; D gene: -; J gene: TRBJ2-7; V gene: TRBV13; clone size: -
CDR3 DNA: TGTGCCAGCAGCGTCGGAGGGTCACCCCTCCACTTT; CDR3 protein: CASSVGGSPLHF; D gene: -; J gene: TRBJ1-6; V gene: TRBV7-9; clone size: -
CDR3 DNA: TGTGCCAGCAGCTTGAGGGGACTCTACAATGAGCAGTTCTTC; CDR3 protein: CASSLRGLYNEQFF; D gene: -; J gene: TRBJ2-1; V gene: TRBV5-6; clone size: -
CDR3 DNA: TGTGCCAGCAAAACCGGGACAGGGAACACTGAAGCTTTCTTT; CDR3 protein: CASKTGTGNTEAFF; D gene: TRBD1; J gene: TRBJ1-1; V gene: TRBV2; clone size: -
CDR3 DNA: TGCAGCGTTGGGCAGGGACTTAACACTGAAGCTTTCTTT; CDR3 protein: CSVGQGLNTEAFF; D gene: -; J gene: TRBJ1-1; V gene: TRBV29-1; clone size: few
CDR3 DNA: TGTGCCAGTAACCCGGGGGGGTTCAAAAACATTCAGTACTTC; CDR3 protein: CASNPGGFKNIQYF; D gene: TRBD2; J gene: TRBJ2-4; V gene: TRBV19; clone size: -
CDR3 DNA: TGTGCCAGCAGCTTGGCTAGGGGACTAGCGGTAAGATATAGTGAGCAGTTCTTC; CDR3 protein: CASSLARGLAVRYSEQFF; D gene: TRBD2; J gene: TRBJ2-1; V gene: TRBV5-6; clone size: -
CDR3 DNA: TGCAGCGTTGAAGGGGACAGGGGGGGCGAGCAGTACTTC; CDR3 protein: CSVEGDRGGEQYF; D gene: TRBD1; J gene: TRBJ2-7; V gene: TRBV29-1; clone size: once
CDR3 DNA: TGTGCCAGCAGTGGGGGGGTGTGGCTAGCGGAGAACACCGGGGAGCTGTTTTTT; CDR3 protein: CASSGGVWLAENTGELFF; D gene: TRBD2; J gene: TRBJ2-2; V gene: TRBV6-1; clone size: few
CDR3 DNA: TGTGCCAGCAGCTTACAGGCTAGCGGCAACAATGAGCAGTTCTTC; CDR3 protein: CASSLQASGNNEQFF; D gene: TRBD2; J gene: TRBJ2-1; V gene: TRBV7-2; clone size: -
CDR3 DNA: TGTGCCAGCAGCTCTCGGACAGGGAACTCTGGGGCCAACGTCCTGACTTTC; CDR3 protein: CASSSRTGNSGANVLTF; D gene: -; J gene: TRBJ2-6; V gene: TRBV21-1; clone size: -
CDR3 DNA: TGTGCCAGCAGTGAAGAGGGGGGGGGTTACTACGAGCAGTACTTC; CDR3 protein: CASSEEGGGYYEQYF; D gene: -; J gene: TRBJ2-7; V gene: TRBV2; clone size: -
CDR3 DNA: TGTGCCAGCAGTTTGGGCCGCACAGATACGCAGTATTTT; CDR3 protein: CASSLGRTDTQYF; D gene: -; J gene: TRBJ2-3; V gene: TRBV7-2; clone size: -
CDR3 DNA: TGCGCCAGCAACCGACGGGGGTCCGATGGAGGGTATACGCAGTATTTT; CDR3 protein: CASNRRGSDGGYTQYF; D gene: -; J gene: TRBJ2-3; V gene: TRBV5-1; clone size: -
CDR3 DNA: TGTGCCAGTAGTATGGAGAGAAGGGGTCCCGAGCAGTACTTC; CDR3 protein: CASSMERRGPEQYF; D gene: -; J gene: TRBJ2-7; V gene: TRBV19; clone size: -
CDR3 DNA: TGCGCCAGCAGCCCGGGAGTTAGCTCCTACGAGCAGTACTTC; CDR3 protein: CASSPGVSSYEQYF; D gene: -; J gene: TRBJ2-7; V gene: TRBV5-1; clone size: -
CDR3 DNA: TGTGCCAGCAGCTCCCGAAACAGGGTATCCTACGAGCAGTACTTC; CDR3 protein: CASSSRNRVSYEQYF; D gene: -; J gene: TRBJ2-7; V gene: TRBV7-3; clone size: once
CDR3 DNA: TGTGCCACCAGCTCGACAGGGATGGGACCCATGAACACTGAAGCTTTCTTT; CDR3 protein: CATSSTGMGPMNTEAFF; D gene: TRBD1; J gene: TRBJ1-1; V gene: TRBV15; clone size: few
CDR3 DNA: TGTGCCAGCAGCCCCCCGGGACTAGCGGGGGCCTCCTACGAGCAGTACTTC; CDR3 protein: CASSPPGLAGASYEQYF; D gene: TRBD2; J gene: TRBJ2-7; V gene: TRBV9; clone size: -
CDR3 DNA: TGTGCCAGCAGTGAACTGTTCTCCAGGGGGAACACTGAAGCTTTCTTT; CDR3 protein: CASSELFSRGNTEAFF; D gene: -; J gene: TRBJ1-1; V gene: TRBV6-1; clone size: -
CDR3 DNA: TGTGCCAGCAGTGGACAGGGGGCTTTCGCCTACGAGCAGTACTTC; CDR3 protein: CASSGQGAFAYEQYF; D gene: TRBD1; J gene: TRBJ2-7; V gene: TRBV27; clone size: -
CDR3 DNA: TGTGCCAGCACCCTAGGAGGACAGGGCGTTGACACTGAAGCTTTCTTT; CDR3 protein: CASTLGGQGVDTEAFF; D gene: TRBD1; J gene: TRBJ1-1; V gene: TRBV2; clone size: -
CDR3 DNA: TGTGCCAGTAGTTCGTACGACAGGGAGAAAGAGACCCAGTACTTC; CDR3 protein: CASSSYDREKETQYF; D gene: TRBD1; J gene: TRBJ2-5; V gene: TRBV19; clone size: -
CDR3 DNA: TGTGCCAGCAGCTTAGGAGCCCCCCAGTCCGCAGATACGCAGTATTTT; CDR3 protein: CASSLGAPQSADTQYF; D gene: -; J gene: TRBJ2-3; V gene: TRBV5-6; clone size: -
CDR3 DNA: TGCGCCAGCAGCCATCCCCGGGGTGGGACTAGCGCCTACAATGAGCAGTTCTTC; CDR3 protein: CASSHPRGGTSAYNEQFF; D gene: TRBD2; J gene: TRBJ2-1; V gene: TRBV4-1; clone size: -
CDR3 DNA: TGCGCCAGCAGCCAACTAGCGGACAACACAGATACGCAGTATTTT; CDR3 protein: CASSQLADNTDTQYF; D gene: TRBD2; J gene: TRBJ2-3; V gene: TRBV4-1; clone size: once
CDR3 DNA: TGTGCCAGCAGCCGTGGGGCAGGGGCTCGTGGCTACACCTTC; CDR3 protein: CASSRGAGARGYTF; D gene: -; J gene: TRBJ1-2; V gene: TRBV5-6; clone size: -
CDR3 DNA: TGTGCCAGCAGCTCCGGACAGGGGGCGCGTACTAATGAAAAACTGTTTTTT; CDR3 protein: CASSSGQGARTNEKLFF; D gene: TRBD1; J gene: TRBJ1-4; V gene: TRBV7-9; clone size: -
CDR3 DNA: TGCGCCAGCAGCGTTCCGACAGGGGGGAACACCGGGGAGCTGTTTTTT; CDR3 protein: CASSVPTGGNTGELFF; D gene: TRBD1; J gene: TRBJ2-2; V gene: TRBV4-1; clone size: -
CDR3 DNA: TGTGCCAGCAGCTTAGTGGCGGGAGCGTCCTACGAGCAGTACTTC; CDR3 protein: CASSLVAGASYEQYF; D gene: TRBD2; J gene: TRBJ2-7; V gene: TRBV7-8; clone size: -
CDR3 DNA: TGTGCCAGCAGCCGGGCCCTCAATTCACCCCTCCACTTT; CDR3 protein: CASSRALNSPLHF; D gene: -; J gene: TRBJ1-6; V gene: TRBV14; clone size: -
CDR3 DNA: TGCGCCAGCAGCCAAGATCAGGGGCGATACTATGGCTACACCTTC; CDR3 protein: CASSQDQGRYYGYTF; D gene: -; J gene: TRBJ1-2; V gene: TRBV4-1; clone size: -
CDR3 DNA: TGCAGCACCTGGGACAGTACACGTTTTAACTATGGCTACACCTTC; CDR3 protein: CSTWDSTRFNYGYTF; D gene: TRBD1; J gene: TRBJ1-2; V gene: TRBV29-1; clone size: -
CDR3 DNA: TGCGCCAGCAGCTTGGGGACTACTGGGTACAATGAGCAGTTCTTC; CDR3 protein: CASSLGTTGYNEQFF; D gene: -; J gene: TRBJ2-1; V gene: TRBV5-1; clone size: -
CDR3 DNA: TGCGCCAGCAGCCCAGGGACTAGCGGGGGTCTCCAGCAGTTCTTC; CDR3 protein: CASSPGTSGGLQQFF; D gene: TRBD2; J gene: TRBJ2-1; V gene: TRBV4-1; clone size: few
CDR3 DNA: TGTGCCAGCAGCCCGGGTAGCACAGATACGCAGTATTTT; CDR3 protein: CASSPGSTDTQYF; D gene: -; J gene: TRBJ2-3; V gene: TRBV7-7; clone size: -
CDR3 DNA: TGTGCCAGCAGCACCCGGGACCCTACGGGGGCGCAGTATTTT; CDR3 protein: CASSTRDPTGAQYF; D gene: -; J gene: TRBJ2-3; V gene: TRBV7-9; clone size: -
CDR3 DNA: TGTGCCAGCAGCAATCGGGACAGTTACACTGAAGCTTTCTTT; CDR3 protein: CASSNRDSYTEAFF; D gene: TRBD1; J gene: TRBJ1-1; V gene: TRBV7-9; clone size: -
CDR3 DNA: TGCGCCAGCAGCCAAGATGTGTTTGGGGGGTCTGGAAACACCATATATTTT; CDR3 protein: CASSQDVFGGSGNTIYF; D gene: -; J gene: TRBJ1-3; V gene: TRBV4-3; clone size: -
CDR3 DNA: TGTGCCACCTCAACAGGGGGATACGAGCAGTACTTC; CDR3 protein: CATSTGGYEQYF; D gene: TRBD1; J gene: TRBJ2-7; V gene: TRBV6-6; clone size: -
CDR3 DNA: TGCGCCAGCAGCATAATAGCGGGGAACACCGGGGAGCTGTTTTTT; CDR3 protein: CASSIIAGNTGELFF; D gene: TRBD2; J gene: TRBJ2-2; V gene: TRBV5-1; clone size: -
CDR3 DNA: TGTGCCAGCAGCCGAACACTAGCGGGGGCCTACAATGAGCAGTTCTTC; CDR3 protein: CASSRTLAGAYNEQFF; D gene: TRBD2; J gene: TRBJ2-1; V gene: TRBV14; clone size: -
CDR3 DNA: TGTGCCAGCTCACCACCCACAGGTTTCTATGGCTACACCTTC; CDR3 protein: CASSPPTGFYGYTF; D gene: -; J gene: TRBJ1-2; V gene: TRBV18; clone size: -